These 9 T cell receptor beta chains share one sample of origin, sequenced in a study of T cell responses to AZD1222 COVID-19 vaccine. Here immunoSEQ multiplex PCR was the method, and the copy in TCRdb shows in-frame clones only, minus some. The sample shows under 200,000 clones, 85% to 90% of them seen only once. The sample consisted of peripheral blood, taken on day 0 of AZD1222 vaccination. All receptors come from an adult in good health.

This clone is a singleton in its sample. The chain links TRBV4-2 to TRBJ2-1; unclear D gene. CDR3 length equals 13 residues. V lost 4 bases, J lost 0 bases, and 4 bases lay in between. Germline lookup yields CDR1 LGHNA and CDR2 YNFKEQ. The CDR3 coding sequence is TGTGCCAGCAGCCGGGGCTCCTACAATGAGCAGTTCTTC. Its translation is CASSRGSYNEQFF.

The V gene is TRBV6-5, the J gene TRBJ1-1; D unclear. The CDR3 runs 12 residues. Trimming shortened V by 6 bases and J by 7 bases, and 12 bases separated the two germline ends. In germline, CDR1 is MNHEY, CDR2 SVGAGI. The CDR3 sequence is CASSPRQVEAFF. CDR3 DNA: TGTGCCAGCAGCCCCCGGCAGGTTGAAGCTTTCTTT.

This rearrangement joins TRBV6-5 to TRBJ2-1, with D possibly being TRBD1 (6 bases). Trimming removed 5 bases at V and 9 bases at J, with 11 bases between. The CDR3 runs to 12 residues. CDR1 MNHEY and CDR2 SVGAGI come from the germline V gene. The CDR3 loop reads CASSRQGPEQFF. Written as DNA, the CDR3 is TGTGCCAGCAGTAGGCAGGGGCCTGAGCAGTTCTTC.

The chain links TRBV19 to TRBJ2-2, with 9 bases identical to TRBD1. Germline V gene lookup returns CDR1 LNHDA and CDR2 SQIVND (reference sequence). The CDR3 runs to 20 residues. J was trimmed by 3 bases and V by 4 bases; bases with no gene match: 18. CDR3 nucleotide sequence: TGTGCCAGTAGTACAAGGGTTTGGGTACAGGGGGCGTCCGACACCGGGGAGCTGTTTTTT. The encoded protein is CASSTRVWVQGASDTGELFF.

V is TRBV24-1 and J is TRBJ2-2; TRBD1 might be the D (5 bases). With 0 bases removed from V and 0 bases from J, the gap between germline ends came to 13 bases. Germline V CDR1 and CDR2: KGHDR, SFDVKD. The CDR3 is made up of 18 amino acids. The CDR3 reads CATSDLMTANTNTGELFF. CDR3 nucleotides: TGTGCCACCAGTGATTTGATGACAGCGAATACGAACACCGGGGAGCTGTTTTTT.

The chain is built from TRBV6-5 and TRBJ1-3, with a possible D match to TRBD1 (6 bases). The CDR3 spans 15 residues. The V end was cut by 7 bases, the J end by 3 bases, with 16 bases between. The germline gives CDR1 MNHEY, CDR2 SVGAGI. The CDR3 sequence: CASTEDGGLGNTIYF. In nucleotides, the CDR3 is TGTGCCAGCACGGAGGACGGGGGGCTTGGAAACACCATATATTTT.

The gene calls are TRBV6-6 and TRBJ1-1, with 8 bases that match TRBD1. CDR3 length: 12 residues. The V gene end was trimmed by 2 bases and the J gene end by 8 bases; junction bases not matched to a gene: 1. CDR1 and CDR2 from the germline V gene are MNHNY and SVGAGI (reference sequence). The CDR3 DNA follows: TGTGCCAGCAGTTACGGACAGGGCGAAGCTTTCTTT. Its translation is CASSYGQGEAFF.

The chain uses TRBV9 and TRBJ2-7; tentative D call: TRBD2 (6 bases). Looked up from germline, CDR1 is SGDLS and CDR2 is YYNGEE. V shed 0 bases and J shed 1 base, with 11 bases lying between them. The CDR3 sequence is 15 residues long. CDR3 sequence (DNA): TGTGCCAGCAGCGTAGGAGTGGGGGGATCCTACGAGCAGTACTTC. As protein: CASSVGVGGSYEQYF.

The chain links TRBV7-2 to TRBJ2-1; 8 bases match TRBD2. Unmatched junction bases numbered 9, after V lost 6 bases and J lost 8 bases. In germline, CDR1 is SGHTA, CDR2 FQGNSA. CDR3 length: 14 residues. DNA for the CDR3: TGTGCCAGCAGTCGATGGCTAGCGGGTGATGAGCAGTTCTTC. This translates into CASSRWLAGDEQFF.